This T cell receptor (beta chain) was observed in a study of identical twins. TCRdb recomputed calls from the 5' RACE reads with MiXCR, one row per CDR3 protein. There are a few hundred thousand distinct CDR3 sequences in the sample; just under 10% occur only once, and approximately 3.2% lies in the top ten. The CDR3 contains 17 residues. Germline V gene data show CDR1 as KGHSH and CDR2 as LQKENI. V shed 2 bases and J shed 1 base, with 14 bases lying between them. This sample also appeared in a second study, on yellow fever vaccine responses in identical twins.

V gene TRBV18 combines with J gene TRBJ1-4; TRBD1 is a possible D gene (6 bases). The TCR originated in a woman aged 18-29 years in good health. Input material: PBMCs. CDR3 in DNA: TGTGCCAGCTCACCATCCCCCTCAGGGGTAACTAATGAAAAACTGTTTTTT. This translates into CASSPSPSGVTNEKLFF.